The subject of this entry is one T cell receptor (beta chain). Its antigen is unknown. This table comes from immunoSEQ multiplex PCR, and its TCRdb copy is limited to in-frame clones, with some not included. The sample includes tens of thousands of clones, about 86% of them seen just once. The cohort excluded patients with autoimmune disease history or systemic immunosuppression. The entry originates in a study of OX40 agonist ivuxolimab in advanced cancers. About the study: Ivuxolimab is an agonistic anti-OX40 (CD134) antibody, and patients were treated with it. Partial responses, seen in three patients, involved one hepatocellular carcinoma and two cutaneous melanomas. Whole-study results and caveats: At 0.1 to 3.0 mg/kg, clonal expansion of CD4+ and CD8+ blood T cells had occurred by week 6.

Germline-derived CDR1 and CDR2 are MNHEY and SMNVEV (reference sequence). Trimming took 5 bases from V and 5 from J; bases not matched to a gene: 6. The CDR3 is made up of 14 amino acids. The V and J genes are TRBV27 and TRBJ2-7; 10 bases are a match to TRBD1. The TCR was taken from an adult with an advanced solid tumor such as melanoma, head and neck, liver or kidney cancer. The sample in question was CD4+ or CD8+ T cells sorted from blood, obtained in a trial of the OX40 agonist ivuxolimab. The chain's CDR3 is CASSTDRGLNEQYF. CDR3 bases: TGTGCCAGCAGTACAGACAGGGGGCTCAACGAGCAGTACTTC.